Described below is a single T cell receptor beta chain sequence and its context. There are 15 residues in the CDR3. Trimming removed 0 bases from V and 4 bases from J; junction bases left unmatched: 6. The germline CDR1 and CDR2 sequences are SGHTA and FQGNSA. These data belong to a study of T cell responses to AZD1222 COVID-19 vaccine. Sequencing was performed with immunoSEQ multiplex PCR; in TCRdb, only in-frame clones are kept and a portion is missing. The repertoire holds around 110,000 clones, with approximately 83% as singletons. J is TRBJ2-7 and V is TRBV7-2, with TRBD2 matching over 7 bases. Sequenced material: peripheral blood, taken on day 0 of MenACWY control vaccination. The receptor comes from an adult in good health. The CDR3: CASSLARGGRYEQYF. DNA of the CDR3: TGTGCCAGCAGCTTAGCGCGGGGAGGGAGGTACGAGCAGTACTTC.